Shown below are 24 T cell receptor beta chains from a single sample sequenced in a study of identical twins. TCRdb called the 5' RACE reads again in MiXCR, with one record for every CDR3 protein. The data hold a few hundred thousand distinct CDR3 sequences, with around 15% observed a single time. This same sample was also taken into another study, of yellow fever vaccine responses in identical twins.

Material: CD4+ T cells sorted from blood. The receptor set was obtained from a young woman in good health.

CDR3 in amino acids: CASSPGLSEQFF. Here the CDR3 DNA reads TGTGCCAGCTCACCGGGCCTCTCCGAGCAGTTCTTC. The chain recombines TRBV18 with TRBJ2-1, with no clear D. Between the trimmed V and J ends, which lost 3 bases and 10 bases, there was a span of 10 bases. Per the germline V gene, CDR1 is KGHSH and CDR2 is LQKENI. The CDR3 is 12 amino acids.

The sample holds a few counts of this clonotype. The CDR3: CASSPTGAEQYF. The CDR3 DNA reads as TGTGCCAGCAGCCCCACGGGGGCCGAGCAGTACTTC. The chain combines TRBV3-1 with TRBJ2-7; D is perhaps TRBD1 or TRBD2 (6 bases each). The germline gives CDR1 LGHDT, CDR2 YNNKEL (reference sequence). Trimming removed 4 bases at V and 6 bases at J, with 10 bases between. This CDR3 is built from 12 residues.

The sample holds a few counts of this clonotype. The chain joins TRBV28 to TRBJ2-7, with TRBD2 identical over 11 bases. The CDR3 spans 17 residues. In germline, CDR1 is MDHEN, CDR2 SYDVKM. Trimming cost V 5 bases and J 0 bases; bases outside gene matches: 9. This CDR3 is CASSRPPGLAGSYEQYF. Here the CDR3 DNA reads TGTGCCAGCAGTCGCCCCCCTGGACTAGCGGGCTCCTACGAGCAGTACTTC.

The rearrangement links TRBV7-2 to TRBJ2-3; D may be TRBD1 or TRBD2 (5 bases each). V lost 6 bases and J lost 5, with 15 bases in between. The CDR3 is made up of 14 amino acids. The germline V gene has CDR1 SGHTA and CDR2 FQGNSA. The CDR3 here is CASSSMGDLDTQYF. The CDR3 nucleotides read TGTGCCAGCAGTTCAATGGGGGATCTAGATACGCAGTATTTT.

On this clonotype itself: This clone may be a read error of a much larger clone one base away. The chain is built from TRBV6-2 or TRBV6-3 and TRBJ1-5, with D uncertain. The length of the CDR3 is 13 residues. CDR1 and CDR2 (germline): MNHEY, SVGEGT. With 6 bases removed from V and 3 bases from J, the gap between germline ends came to 9 bases. The CDR3 reads CASSADYNQPQHF. CDR3 nucleotides: TGTGCCAGCAGCGCAGACTACAATCAGCCCCAGCATTTT.

V and J are TRBV3-1 and TRBJ2-5; D ambiguous. Germline values: CDR1 LGHDT, CDR2 YNNKEL (reference sequence). This CDR3 is 16 amino acids long. V was cut by 4 bases and J by 9 bases, with 24 bases left in between. CDR3 region: CASSLSWAAASAAQYF. The CDR3 nucleotides are TGTGCCAGCAGCCTCTCCTGGGCGGCGGCCTCGGCGGCCCAGTACTTC.

The V call is TRBV5-1, the J call TRBJ2-1; D possibly corresponds to TRBD1 (6 bases). The CDR3 length is 16 residues. Trimming stripped 3 bases from V and 2 bases from J, with 15 bases between. CDR1 and CDR2 (germline): SGHRS, YFSETQ. DNA for the CDR3: TGCGCCAGCAGCTCCCCTCAGGGGAGAACCTACAATGAGCAGTTCTTC. It encodes CASSSPQGRTYNEQFF. The variable domain in full, with the rest retrieved from reference TRBV5-1 and TRBJ2-1, is KAGVTQTPRYLIKTRGQQVTLSCSPISGHRSVSWYQQTPGQGLQFLFEYFSETQRNKGNFPGRFSGRQFSNSRSEMNVSTLELGDSALYLCASSSPQGRTYNEQFFGPGTRLTVL.

The chain has TRBV5-1 and TRBJ2-7; 7 bases are shared with TRBD1. V was clipped by 4 bases and J by 5 bases; unmatched bases: 6. The CDR3 is 13 amino acids. The germline CDR1 and CDR2 sequences are SGHRS and YFSETQ. The CDR3 reads CASSDPDRDEQYF. CDR3 DNA sequence: TGCGCCAGCAGCGACCCCGACAGGGACGAGCAGTACTTC.

In its sample, this clonotype was seen many times. The chain carries TRBV12-3 or TRBV12-4 and TRBJ2-4; D is possibly TRBD1 (6 bases). The CDR3 has 15 amino acids. V lost 7 bases and J lost 0, with 13 bases in between. As DNA, the CDR3 is TGTGCCAGCACCAGGGGATTATTAGCCAAAAACATTCAGTACTTC. Encoded protein: CASTRGLLAKNIQYF.

This clonotype was observed a handful of times. V usage is TRBV25-1 and J usage is TRBJ2-7; D is perhaps TRBD1 (5 bases). Trimming stripped 2 bases from V and 0 bases from J, with 8 bases between. The CDR3 has 14 residues. Per the germline V gene, CDR1 is MGHDK and CDR2 is SYGVNS. CDR3 loop: CASSEPGNSYEQYF. Here the CDR3 DNA reads TGTGCCAGCAGTGAACCAGGGAACTCCTACGAGCAGTACTTC.

This clonotype was counted only a few times. The rearrangement links TRBV5-1 to TRBJ2-7, with 7 bases matching TRBD1. The CDR3 spans 13 residues. In germline, CDR1 is SGHRS, CDR2 YFSETQ. V shed 4 bases, J shed 4 bases, and the junction held 5 bases outside the gene matches. The CDR3 spells CASSTGQWYEQYF. The DNA of the CDR3 is TGCGCCAGCAGCACGGGACAGTGGTACGAGCAGTACTTC.

The sample holds many counts of this clonotype. The chain uses TRBV28 and TRBJ2-1; TRBD2 matches 14 bases. Germline CDR1 reads MDHEN; CDR2 reads SYDVKM. After removal of 3 bases from V and 8 bases from J, the junction contained 3 bases not matched to a gene. This CDR3 has 15 amino acids. CDR3 protein: CASSFRTSGRYEQFF. CDR3 nucleotide sequence: TGTGCCAGCAGTTTTCGGACTAGCGGGAGGTATGAGCAGTTCTTC.

This clonotype was seen only a few times. The V and J genes are TRBV7-2 and TRBJ2-2; 9 bases fit TRBD2. Germline trimming cut 3 bases from V and 4 bases from J; bases unmatched to any gene: 9. The CDR3 extends over 17 amino acids. The germline V gene encodes CDR1 SGHTA and CDR2 FQGNSA. The CDR3 DNA reads TGTGCCAGCAGCTTTGGGGCCGGGACTAGCTCCACCGGGGAGCTGTTTTTT. Protein sequence: CASSFGAGTSSTGELFF. The variable domain in full, with the rest retrieved from reference TRBV7-2 and TRBJ2-2, is GAGVSQSPSNKVTEKGKDVELRCDPISGHTALYWYRQSLGQGLEFLIYFQGNSAPDKSGLPSDRFSAERTGGSVSTLTIQRTQQEDSAVYLCASSFGAGTSSTGELFFGEGSRLTVL.

This chain links TRBV5-1 with TRBJ2-5; 8 bases fit TRBD2. The V gene's germline CDR1 is SGHRS and CDR2 YFSETQ. The CDR3 length is 15 residues. V gave up 4 bases and J gave up 3 bases; unmatched junction bases: 8. Here the CDR3 reads CASSDSGTSKETQYF. The CDR3 coding sequence is TGCGCCAGCAGCGACTCCGGGACTAGTAAAGAGACCCAGTACTTC.

This clonotype was recorded a few times. The J gene is TRBJ2-3, the V gene TRBV28; TRBD2 aligns across 7 bases. Germline CDR1 reads MDHEN; CDR2 reads SYDVKM. There are 15 residues in the CDR3. The junction had 3 bases not matched to a gene; V was cut back by 1 base and J by 2 bases. The CDR3 loop is CASSLSGRFTDTQYF. The CDR3 nucleotides are TGTGCCAGCAGTTTATCCGGGAGGTTCACAGATACGCAGTATTTT.

This clonotype was seen a handful of times. The chain links TRBV7-2 to TRBJ2-3; D is unresolved. V lost 1 base to trimming and J lost 6 bases, with 11 bases between them. This CDR3 has 14 amino acids. Germline V lookup: CDR1 SGHTA, CDR2 FQGNSA. The CDR3 DNA reads TGTGCCAGCAGCTTAGAAGGCCTTCAGGATACGCAGTATTTT. It codes for CASSLEGLQDTQYF.

V usage is TRBV12-3 or TRBV12-4 and J usage is TRBJ2-5; the match to TRBD2 covers 7 bases. This CDR3 is built from 18 residues. After removal of 5 bases from V and 3 bases from J, the junction contained 18 bases not matched to a gene. The CDR3 coding sequence is TGTGCCAGCAGTCTAGGTCGCCTAGCGGAGAGTCGCAAAGAGACCCAGTACTTC. Translated, it gives CASSLGRLAESRKETQYF.

The V call is TRBV28, the J call TRBJ2-1, with 8 nucleotides matching TRBD1. This CDR3 comprises 14 residues. Germline CDR1 reads MDHEN; CDR2 reads SYDVKM. J gave up 12 bases and V 9 bases, and 16 bases lay outside the gene matches. Written as DNA, the CDR3 is TGTGCCAGTTCTCCGGGACAGGCCACCAATCGGCAGTTCTTC. Protein: CASSPGQATNRQFF. The whole variable domain, remainder taken from reference TRBV28 and TRBJ2-1, is DVKVTQSSRYLVKRTGEKVFLECVQDMDHENMFWYRQDPGLGLRLIYFSYDVKMKEKGDIPEGYSVSREKKERFSLILESASTNQTSMYLCASSPGQATNRQFFGPGTRLTVL.

As to this clonotype: A read error may produce the germline difference seen at one junction end. This sequence joins TRBV11-3 and TRBJ1-2, with 7 nucleotides matching TRBD1. In germline, CDR1 is SGHNT, CDR2 YENEEA. The CDR3 runs 12 residues. CDR3 sequence: CASSQSLGQQFF. In nucleotides, the CDR3 is TGTGCCAGCAGCCAAAGCTTGGGACAGCAATTTTTC.

In its sample, this clonotype was seen a few times. J is TRBJ2-7 and V is TRBV12-3 or TRBV12-4; D possibly corresponds to TRBD2 (7 bases). The V gene lost 5 bases and the J gene lost 3 bases, with 14 bases spanning the gap. The CDR3 totals 14 residues. CDR3 DNA: TGTGCCAGCAGTGGCCGGGGGGCTTTCTACGAGCAGTACTTC. As protein: CASSGRGAFYEQYF.

The genes are TRBV5-1 and TRBJ2-7; D unresolved. Trimming removed 0 bases from V and 3 bases from J, with 10 bases in between. CDR1 is SGHRS, CDR2 YFSETQ, per germline. The CDR3 length is 14 residues. CDR3 in amino acids: CASSLAGQVYEQYF. CDR3 bases: TGCGCCAGCAGCTTGGCCGGGCAGGTCTACGAGCAGTACTTC. Full variable domain (remainder filled in from reference TRBV5-1 and TRBJ2-7): KAGVTQTPRYLIKTRGQQVTLSCSPISGHRSVSWYQQTPGQGLQFLFEYFSETQRNKGNFPGRFSGRQFSNSRSEMNVSTLELGDSALYLCASSLAGQVYEQYFGPGTRLTVT.

This clonotype has a handful of counts. The chain carries TRBV12-3 or TRBV12-4 and TRBJ2-2; 15 nucleotides align to TRBD2. The CDR3 covers 16 residues. V shed 7 bases, J shed 1 base, and the junction held 1 base outside the gene matches. CDR3 residues: CASKGLAGGNTGELFF. The DNA of the CDR3 is TGTGCCAGCAAGGGACTAGCGGGGGGGAACACCGGGGAGCTGTTTTTT.

The chain uses TRBV6-1 and TRBJ2-3, with TRBD1 matching over 10 bases. Looked up from germline, CDR1 is MNHNS and CDR2 is SASEGT. The CDR3 extends over 15 amino acids. V was pared by 5 bases and J by 4 bases, with 6 bases of the junction left unmatched. This CDR3 is CASSRGDRGPDTQYF. In nucleotides, the CDR3 is TGTGCCAGCAGTCGCGGGGACAGGGGTCCAGATACGCAGTATTTT.

Details on this clonotype: This may come from a read error, since a much larger clone is one base off. This sequence joins TRBV2 and TRBJ2-7; the match to TRBD1 covers 7 bases. Germline V gene data show CDR1 as SNHLY and CDR2 as FYNNEI. The length of the CDR3 is 13 residues. Trimming took 6 bases from V and 1 from J; bases not matched to a gene: 3. Here the CDR3 DNA reads TGTGCCAGCAGAGCGACAGGGTCCTACGAGCAGTACTTC. Translated: CASRATGSYEQYF.